A single TCR beta chain is shown here with its context. The V gene's germline CDR1 is MNHNS and CDR2 SASEGT. This CDR3 comprises 13 residues. Between the trimmed V and J ends, which lost 6 bases and 3 bases, there was a span of 11 bases. Blood samples were obtained at baseline, cycle 4 day 1, and cycle 7 day 1. This record comes from a study of OX40 agonist ivuxolimab in advanced cancers. Overall study: The dose-escalation cohort had hepatocellular carcinoma, melanoma, renal cell or head and neck cancer. Patients were roughly 83% male with ages roughly 20 to 85, mean about 54.

Here immunoSEQ multiplex PCR was the method, and the copy in TCRdb shows in-frame clones only, minus some. The table lists about 76,000 clones, more than 85% of them singletons. The receptor was isolated from an adult with an advanced solid tumor such as melanoma, head and neck, liver or kidney cancer. The V call is TRBV6-1, the J call TRBJ1-1; D uncertain. Here the sequenced sample was CD4+ or CD8+ T cells sorted from blood, taken in a trial of the OX40 agonist ivuxolimab. CDR3 in amino acids: CASSRGHHTEAFF. CDR3 sequence (DNA): TGTGCCAGCAGCCGAGGGCACCACACTGAAGCTTTCTTT.